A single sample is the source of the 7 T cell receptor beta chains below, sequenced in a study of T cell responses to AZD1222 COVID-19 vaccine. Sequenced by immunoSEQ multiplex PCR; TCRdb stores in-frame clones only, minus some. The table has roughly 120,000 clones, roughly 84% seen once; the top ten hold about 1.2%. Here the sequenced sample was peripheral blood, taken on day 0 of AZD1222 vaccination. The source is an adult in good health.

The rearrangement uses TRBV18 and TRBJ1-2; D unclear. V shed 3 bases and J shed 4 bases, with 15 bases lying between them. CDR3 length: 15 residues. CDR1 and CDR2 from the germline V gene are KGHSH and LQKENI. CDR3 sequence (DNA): TGTGCCAGCTCACCTTCTGGATCGGCGGTCTATGGCTACACCTTC. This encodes CASSPSGSAVYGYTF.

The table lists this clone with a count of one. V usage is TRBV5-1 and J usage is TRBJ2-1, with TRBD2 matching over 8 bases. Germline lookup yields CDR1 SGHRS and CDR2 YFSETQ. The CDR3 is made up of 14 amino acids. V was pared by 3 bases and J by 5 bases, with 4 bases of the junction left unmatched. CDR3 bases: TGCGCCAGCAGCTCGGGGGGGACTAACAATGAGCAGTTCTTC. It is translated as CASSSGGTNNEQFF.

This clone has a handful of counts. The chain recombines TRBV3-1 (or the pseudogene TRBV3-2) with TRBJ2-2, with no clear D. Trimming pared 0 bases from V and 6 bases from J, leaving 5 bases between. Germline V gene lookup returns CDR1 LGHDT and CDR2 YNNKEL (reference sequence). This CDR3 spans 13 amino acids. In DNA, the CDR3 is TGTGCCAGCAGCCAAGAATGGGCCGGGGAGCTGTTTTTT. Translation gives CASSQEWAGELFF.

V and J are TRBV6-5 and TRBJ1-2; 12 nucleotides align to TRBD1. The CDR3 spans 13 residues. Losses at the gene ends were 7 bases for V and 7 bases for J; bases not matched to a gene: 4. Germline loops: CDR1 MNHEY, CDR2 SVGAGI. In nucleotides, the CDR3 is TGTGCCAGCACTAGGGACAGGGGGCCTGGCTACACCTTC. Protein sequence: CASTRDRGPGYTF.

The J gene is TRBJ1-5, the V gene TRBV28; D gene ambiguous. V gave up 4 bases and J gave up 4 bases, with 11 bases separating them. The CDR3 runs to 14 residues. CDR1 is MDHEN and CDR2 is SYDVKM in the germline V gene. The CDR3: CASSYLVGNQPQHF. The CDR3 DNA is TGTGCCAGCAGTTATCTGGTTGGGAATCAGCCCCAGCATTTT.

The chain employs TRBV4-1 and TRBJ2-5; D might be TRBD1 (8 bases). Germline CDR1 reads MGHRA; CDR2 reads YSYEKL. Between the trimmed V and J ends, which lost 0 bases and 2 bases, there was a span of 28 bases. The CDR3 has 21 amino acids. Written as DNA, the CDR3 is TGCGCCAGCAGCCAAGAAATGGACAGGGACTACCTGGTTGGGGATCAAGAGACCCAGTACTTC. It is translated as CASSQEMDRDYLVGDQETQYF.

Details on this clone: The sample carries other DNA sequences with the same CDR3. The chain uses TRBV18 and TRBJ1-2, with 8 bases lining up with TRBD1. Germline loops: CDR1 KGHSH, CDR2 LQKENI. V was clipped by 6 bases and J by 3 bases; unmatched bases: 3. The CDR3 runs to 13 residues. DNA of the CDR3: TGTGCCAGCTCGCCAGGGGGCGACTATGGCTACACCTTC. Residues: CASSPGGDYGYTF.